Listed here is a single TCR beta chain. Its antigen is currently unknown. cDNA libraries of TCR beta carried unique molecular identifiers. Each batch of roughly 1 to 10 million T cells produced some 450,000 cDNA molecules. TCRdb itself ran the PCR reads through MiXCR, one entry per CDR3 protein. Among 750,000 to 950,000 distinct CDR3 sequences listed, 53% were seen once. This sample is drawn from a study of post-analysis software for immune sequencing data. Turning to the study itself: Patients had relapsing-remitting, secondary progressive or progressive-relapsing multiple sclerosis; some lacked subtype. Findings and limits, study-wide: Significantly decreased normalized Chao1 diversity was recorded for multiple sclerosis patients relative to controls. Comparison of patients with controls showed 5 or 6 TRBV segments more frequent in patients, TRBV5-6, TRBV5-1 and TRBV20-1 among them.

The length of the CDR3 is 13 residues. Deletions cut 5 bases from V and 7 bases from J, with 14 bases between. Germline V CDR1 and CDR2: SGHTA, FQGNSA. Sequencing input: blood. The TCR was taken from a girl aged 5-17 years with multiple sclerosis. This chain links TRBV7-2 with TRBJ1-1, with D unresolved. The DNA of the CDR3 is TGTGCCAGCAGCCCAGCAGCGTGGAGTGAAGCTTTCTTT. It translates to CASSPAAWSEAFF.